These 27 T cell receptor beta chains came from one sample sequenced in a study of cytomegalovirus exposure and HLA in healthy donors. 13 Jbeta primers and 60 Vbeta primers were used for the PCR. Sequenced by immunoSEQ multiplex PCR; TCRdb stores in-frame clones only, minus some. In all, the sample yields under 200,000 clones. The sequenced sample was PBMCs. All receptors derive from a man aged 25 to 40 in good health and CMV-seronegative.

This chain joins TRBV7-2 and TRBJ1-2; possible D gene TRBD1, 6 bases. The germline V gene has CDR1 SGHTA and CDR2 FQGNSA. V gave up 5 bases and J gave up 7 bases, with 14 bases separating them. CDR3 length: 13 residues. CDR3 sequence reads: CASSPGGQFGYTF. Here the CDR3 DNA reads TGTGCCAGCAGCCCCGGGGGGCAATTTGGCTACACCTTC.

As to this clone: A junction end diverges from the germline sequence, so it may reflect a read error. The chain combines TRBV27 with TRBJ2-1, with 8 nucleotides matching TRBD1. Germline assignment: CDR1 MNHEY and CDR2 SMNVEV (reference sequence). The CDR3 spans 14 residues. The CDR3 bases are TGTGCCAGCTGTTTGCAGGGGGCGAGCAATGAGCAGTTCTTC. Amino acids: CASCLQGASNEQFF.

To note about this clone: The DNA is omitted, as the CDR3 cannot be located on it reliably, and the CDR3 follows TCRdb's listing. The CDR3 protein is CAWSRVGQGNTF. V and J are TRBV30 and TRBJ1-2; the listed D gene, TRBD1, was not tested against the DNA. The germline V gene encodes CDR1 GTSNPN and CDR2 SVGIG (reference sequence). The CDR3 sequence runs 12 residues, both termini included.

The chain recombines TRBV5-1 with TRBJ2-2, with a weak D call TRBD1 (5 bases). This CDR3 is 17 amino acids long. Per the germline V gene, CDR1 is SGHRS and CDR2 is YFSETQ. Trimming removed 4 bases at V and 1 base at J, with 17 bases between. The CDR3 loop reads CASSRFGHVGNTGELFF. Here the CDR3 DNA reads TGCGCCAGCAGCCGTTTCGGACACGTAGGGAACACCGGGGAGCTGTTTTTT.

The J gene is TRBJ2-5, the V gene TRBV9; D might be TRBD1 (6 bases). The CDR3 sequence is 16 residues long. Looked up from germline, CDR1 is SGDLS and CDR2 is YYNGEE. V lost 3 bases, J lost 2 bases, and 17 bases lay in between. CDR3 sequence reads: CASSGADRSFQETQYF. The DNA of the CDR3 is TGTGCCAGCAGCGGGGCCGACAGGTCGTTTCAAGAGACCCAGTACTTC.

As concerns this clone: Other DNA sequences of this sample code for an identical CDR3. The rearrangement joins TRBV11-2 to TRBJ1-1; 7 bases map to TRBD1. Trimming took 4 bases from V and 3 from J; bases not matched to a gene: 2. The CDR3 is made up of 13 amino acids. The germline V gene has CDR1 SGHAT and CDR2 FQNNGV. CDR3 amino acids: CASSSQGDTEAFF. The DNA for the CDR3 is TGTGCCAGCAGCTCCCAGGGGGACACTGAAGCTTTCTTT.

The V and J genes are TRBV7-2 and TRBJ2-5, with TRBD2 matching over 9 bases. Germline V gene lookup returns CDR1 SGHTA and CDR2 FQGNSA. The CDR3 runs 16 residues. The V segment lost 6 bases and the J segment 7 bases; nucleotides outside the gene matches: 15. CDR3 amino acids: CASSLGGAGGTGTQYF. The CDR3 nucleotides are TGTGCCAGCAGTCTAGGTGGGGCGGGGGGGACCGGGACCCAGTACTTC.

The CDR3 protein is CATQGGGNQPQHF. CDR3 nucleotide sequence: TGTGCCACCCAAGGAGGGGGCAATCAGCCCCAGCATTTT. This chain joins TRBV18 and TRBJ1-5; D may be TRBD1 (5 bases). V was shortened by 10 bases and J by 2 bases, with 12 bases between the two germline ends. The germline V gene encodes CDR1 KGHSH and CDR2 LQKENI. The CDR3 is made up of 13 amino acids.

The gene calls are TRBV5-1 and TRBJ2-5; TRBD2 agrees at 15 bases. This CDR3 spans 15 amino acids. The trim removed 4 bases at V and 4 bases at J, leaving 2 bases unmatched. Germline-derived CDR1 and CDR2 are SGHRS and YFSETQ. The CDR3 DNA sequence: TGCGCCAGCAGCGGGGGACTAGCGGGAGGAGAGACCCAGTACTTC. It is translated as CASSGGLAGGETQYF. The variable domain in full, completed from reference TRBV5-1 and TRBJ2-5, reads KAGVTQTPRYLIKTRGQQVTLSCSPISGHRSVSWYQQTPGQGLQFLFEYFSETQRNKGNFPGRFSGRQFSNSRSEMNVSTLELGDSALYLCASSGGLAGGETQYFGPGTRLLVL.

This chain joins TRBV5-1 and TRBJ1-5; D is undetermined. Looked up from germline, CDR1 is SGHRS and CDR2 is YFSETQ. CDR3 length: 16 residues. V lost 0 bases, J lost 7 bases, and 17 bases lay in between. This chain's CDR3 is CASSLGAGGRGQPQHF. As DNA, the CDR3 is TGCGCCAGCAGCTTGGGGGCCGGAGGGCGCGGACAGCCCCAGCATTTT.

This sequence joins TRBV28 and TRBJ2-3, with TRBD1 identical over 8 bases. The CDR3 has 15 amino acids. V gave up 5 bases and J gave up 1 base; unmatched junction bases: 5. Germline-derived CDR1 and CDR2 are MDHEN and SYDVKM. For the CDR3, the DNA is TGTGCCAGCAGTAGTGGACAGGGTGGCACAGATACGCAGTATTTT. Residues: CASSSGQGGTDTQYF.

V gene TRBV7-9 combines with J gene TRBJ2-5; D is undetermined. Germline V gene sequence: CDR1 SEHNR, CDR2 FQNEAQ (reference sequence). The germline V and J ends were trimmed by 7 bases and 4 bases, with 19 bases remaining between them. This CDR3 is 15 amino acids long. The chain's CDR3 is CASKASYKERETQYF. As DNA, the CDR3 is TGTGCCAGCAAAGCCAGCTATAAGGAGAGAGAGACCCAGTACTTC.

V is TRBV13 and J is TRBJ1-1; D possibly corresponds to TRBD1 (5 bases). V gave up 5 bases and J gave up 7 bases, with 23 bases separating them. The CDR3 extends over 16 amino acids. From germline, CDR1 is PRHDT and CDR2 FYEKMQ (reference sequence). In DNA form, the CDR3 reads TGTGCCAGCAGCCTTCTGAGACTTATGGGGCTCGATGAAGCTTTCTTT. Its translation: CASSLLRLMGLDEAFF.

This sequence joins TRBV5-1 and TRBJ2-2; 7 bases map to TRBD1. Germline assignment: CDR1 SGHRS and CDR2 YFSETQ. The CDR3 is 15 amino acids. Unmatched junction bases numbered 3, after V lost 4 bases and J lost 0 bases. For the CDR3, the DNA is TGCGCCAGCAGCCGGGACAGCCCGAACACCGGGGAGCTGTTTTTT. Its protein is CASSRDSPNTGELFF.

V gene TRBV5-5 combines with J gene TRBJ2-2; 15 bases are a match to TRBD2. The CDR3 totals 17 residues. From germline, CDR1 is SGHKS and CDR2 YYEKEE (reference sequence). V lost 3 bases to trimming and J lost 7 bases; unmatched junction nucleotides: 7. The CDR3 DNA reads TGTGCCAGCAGCTCCTCAGGACTAGCGGGGGGGCACGGGGAGCTGTTTTTT. This codes for CASSSSGLAGGHGELFF.

CDR3 protein: CASGFRVAGGFLYTGELFF. CDR3 in DNA: TGTGCCAGCGGATTTAGGGTAGCGGGAGGTTTCTTGTACACCGGGGAGCTGTTTTTT. J is TRBJ2-2 and V is TRBV28; TRBD2 matches 10 bases. V was pared by 8 bases and J by 3 bases, with 18 bases of the junction left unmatched. The CDR3 contains 19 residues. From germline, CDR1 is MDHEN and CDR2 SYDVKM.

The V and J genes are TRBV29-1 and TRBJ2-1; TRBD2 matches 14 bases. The trim removed 2 bases at V and 4 bases at J, leaving 10 bases unmatched. CDR3 length: 18 amino acids. The germline CDR1 and CDR2 sequences are SQVTM and ANQGSEA. This CDR3 reads CSVELAGTSGSKYNEQFF. CDR3 sequence (DNA): TGCAGCGTTGAACTTGCCGGGACTAGCGGGAGTAAATACAATGAGCAGTTCTTC.

The rearrangement links TRBV13 to TRBJ2-1; TRBD1 agrees at 7 bases. Germline assignment: CDR1 PRHDT and CDR2 FYEKMQ (reference sequence). V lost 4 bases to trimming and J lost 4 bases; unmatched junction nucleotides: 10. The CDR3 spans 16 residues. CDR3 sequence: CASSYQTGTVYNEQFF. The CDR3 DNA sequence: TGTGCCAGCAGCTACCAAACCGGGACAGTATACAATGAGCAGTTCTTC. The whole variable domain, filled in from reference TRBV13 and TRBJ2-1, reads AAGVIQSPRHLIKEKRETATLKCYPIPRHDTVYWYQQGPGQDPQFLISFYEKMQSDKGSIPDRFSAQQFSDYHSELNMSSLELGDSALYFCASSYQTGTVYNEQFFGPGTRLTVL.

CDR3 coding DNA: TGCGCCAGCAGCTGGGCAGGGGGTGGACCTGGAAACACCATATATTTT. Protein: CASSWAGGGPGNTIYF. The rearrangement uses TRBV5-1 and TRBJ1-3; 7 bases match TRBD1. In germline, CDR1 is SGHRS, CDR2 YFSETQ. Trimming cost V 3 bases and J 2 bases; bases outside gene matches: 8. CDR3 size: 16 residues.

The chain carries TRBV18 and TRBJ2-3, with 8 bases identical to TRBD2. The CDR3 loop spans 14 amino acids. Germline values: CDR1 KGHSH, CDR2 LQKENI. With 0 bases clipped from V and 5 bases from J, the junction kept 1 base outside the gene matches. CDR3 nucleotide sequence: TGTGCCAGCTCACCACCTAGCGGGGTAGATACGCAGTATTTT. Translation: CASSPPSGVDTQYF. Full variable domain (outside the CDR3, taken from reference TRBV18 and TRBJ2-3): NAGVMQNPRHLVRRRGQEARLRCSPMKGHSHVYWYRQLPEEGLKFMVYLQKENIIDESGMPKERFSAEFPKEGPSILRIQQVVRGDSAAYFCASSPPSGVDTQYFGPGTRLTVL.

This rearrangement joins TRBV10-1 to TRBJ2-2; 14 bases agree with TRBD2. CDR1 is WNHNN, CDR2 SYGVQD, per germline (reference sequence). V shed 0 bases and J 0 bases; nucleotides not matched to a gene: 9. CDR3 length equals 21 residues. In DNA, the CDR3 is TGCGCCAGCAGTGAGTCACGGACTAGCGGGGGGTCTTTCGCGAACACCGGGGAGCTGTTTTTT. Its translation: CASSESRTSGGSFANTGELFF.

The rearrangement links TRBV4-1 to TRBJ2-3, with TRBD2 identical over 8 bases. Germline CDR1 reads MGHRA; CDR2 reads YSYEKL. V was pared by 4 bases and J by 3 bases, with 9 bases of the junction left unmatched. There are 16 residues in the CDR3. The CDR3 DNA follows: TGCGCCAGCAGCCCACCAACGGGGGGGCGAACAGATACGCAGTATTTT. Translation gives CASSPPTGGRTDTQYF.

The gene calls are TRBV6-6 and TRBJ2-3; 8 bases agree with TRBD2. The CDR3 extends over 16 amino acids. CDR1 is MNHNY and CDR2 is SVGAGI in the germline V gene (reference sequence). Germline trimming cut 5 bases from V and 0 bases from J; bases unmatched to any gene: 7. CDR3 bases: TGTGCCAGCAGTCCCGGGAGGGGGAAGAGCACAGATACGCAGTATTTT. Translated, it gives CASSPGRGKSTDTQYF.

The chain carries TRBV5-4 and TRBJ1-6, with 9 bases matching TRBD1. Trimming at V came to 0 bases and at J to 7 bases, leaving 8 bases not matched to a gene. This CDR3 comprises 17 residues. The germline CDR1 and CDR2 sequences are SGHNT and YYREEE (reference sequence). As DNA, the CDR3 is TGTGCCAGCAGCTTGGGGACAGGGGTAGTAAAGAATTCACCCCTCCACTTT. It specifies CASSLGTGVVKNSPLHF.

This chain uses TRBV2 with TRBJ1-2; TRBD1 agrees at 7 bases. There are 14 residues in the CDR3. V shed 6 bases, J shed 8 bases, and the junction held 12 bases outside the gene matches. CDR1 and CDR2 from the germline V gene are SNHLY and FYNNEI. CDR3 nucleotide sequence: TGTGCCAGCAGGGGGACAGCCGGGGTAGACGGCTACACCTTC. It codes for CASRGTAGVDGYTF.

The rearrangement links TRBV11-2 to TRBJ1-1; D might be TRBD1 (6 bases). V lost 7 bases and J 6 bases, leaving 15 bases between the germline ends. The CDR3 consists of 13 residues. Germline loops: CDR1 SGHAT, CDR2 FQNNGV. CDR3 in amino acids: CASTGQFSSEAFF. CDR3 DNA: TGTGCCAGCACCGGACAGTTCTCGTCTGAAGCTTTCTTT.

Points on this clone: Additional DNA sequences in this sample encode the identical CDR3. The gene calls are TRBV7-8 and TRBJ2-2; 7 nucleotides agree with TRBD1. The CDR3 runs 15 residues. J lost 3 bases, V lost 6 bases, and 7 bases had no gene match. CDR1 and CDR2 from the germline V gene are SGHVS and FQNEAQ. CDR3 residues: CASSPTTGDTGELFF. CDR3 in DNA: TGTGCCAGCAGTCCCACTACAGGGGACACCGGGGAGCTGTTTTTT.